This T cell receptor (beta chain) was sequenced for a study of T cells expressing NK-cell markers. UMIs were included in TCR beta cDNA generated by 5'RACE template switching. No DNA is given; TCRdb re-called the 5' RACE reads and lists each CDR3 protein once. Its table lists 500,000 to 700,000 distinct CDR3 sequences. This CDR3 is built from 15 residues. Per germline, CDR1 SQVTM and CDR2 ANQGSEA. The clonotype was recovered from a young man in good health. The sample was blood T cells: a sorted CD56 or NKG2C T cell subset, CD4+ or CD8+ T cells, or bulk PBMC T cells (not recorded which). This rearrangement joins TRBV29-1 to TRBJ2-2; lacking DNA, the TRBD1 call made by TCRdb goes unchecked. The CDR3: CSVEDSQGAHGELFF.